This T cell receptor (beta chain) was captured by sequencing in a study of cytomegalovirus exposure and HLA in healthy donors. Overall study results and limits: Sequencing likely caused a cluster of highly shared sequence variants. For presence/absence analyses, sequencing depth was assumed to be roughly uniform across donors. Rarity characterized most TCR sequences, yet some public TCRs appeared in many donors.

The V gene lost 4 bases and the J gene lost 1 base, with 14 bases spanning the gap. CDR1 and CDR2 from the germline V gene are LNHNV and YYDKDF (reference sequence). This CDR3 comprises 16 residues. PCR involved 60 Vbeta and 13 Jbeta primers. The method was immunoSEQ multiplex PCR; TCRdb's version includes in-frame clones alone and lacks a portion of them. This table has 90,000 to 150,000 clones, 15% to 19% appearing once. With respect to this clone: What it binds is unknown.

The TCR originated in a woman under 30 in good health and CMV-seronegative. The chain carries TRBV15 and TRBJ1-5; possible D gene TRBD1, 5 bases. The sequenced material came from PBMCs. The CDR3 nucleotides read TGTGCCACCAGCAACGAACGCGGGGGAAGCAATCAGCCCCAGCATTTT. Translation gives CATSNERGGSNQPQHF.